The T cell receptor (beta chain) described here comes from a study of beta chain features in type 1 diabetes. General study points: Sequencing used cDNA, and cells with high TCR expression could therefore be over-represented.

Since all of the isolated RNA was reverse transcribed, expressed TCRB transcripts were what got sequenced. It was found that naive, central memory and regulatory T cell samples averaged around 3.8 million reads. This table comes from immunoSEQ multiplex PCR, and its TCRdb copy is limited to in-frame clones, with some not included. The data contain 240,000 or so clones, 25% to 30% of them singletons. Germline V gene lookup returns CDR1 SGHTA and CDR2 FQGNSA. After removal of 7 bases from V and 4 bases from J, the junction contained 7 bases not matched to a gene. The CDR3 totals 15 residues. To note about this clone: Its antigen is unidentified.

This sequence originates from a man younger than 40 in good health. The V and J genes are TRBV7-2 and TRBJ2-3; 11 nucleotides agree with TRBD2. Sequenced: central memory CD4+ T cells from blood. For the CDR3, the DNA is TGTGCCAGCACCTCTAGCGGGAGGTGGGCAGATACGCAGTATTTT. Protein product: CASTSSGRWADTQYF.